Sequencing of this T cell receptor beta chain was carried out in a study of blood T cell repertoires in COVID-19. Study as a whole: Material from acute and convalescent COVID-19 was sourced from the United States, Italy and Spain. Nucleic acid was either cDNA or gDNA, and it came from T cells, B-cell-depleted T cells, or PBMCs.

Germline CDR1 KGHDR, CDR2 SFDVKD. V lost 0 bases, J lost 6 bases, and 1 base stayed unmatched. The CDR3 runs to 15 residues. As handled by the study authors: Reference gene primers were amplified, and this amplification served to estimate nucleated cell counts. Repertoires were generated with immunoSEQ multiplex PCR, while TCRdb's copy carries only in-frame clones and drops some. The V and J calls and clone size were taken over from that table, and D and trimming were inferred from the DNA. The sample consists of 25,000 to 30,000 clones, 85% of them appearing once. The chain recombines TRBV24-1 with TRBJ2-1; 10 bases are shared with TRBD1. The clonotype originates from a human donor in a cohort sampled during active COVID-19. Sequencing used peripheral blood. For the CDR3, the DNA is TGTGCCACCAGTGATTTGCGGGACAGGGGCAATGAGCAGTTCTTC. It translates to CATSDLRDRGNEQFF.